This paragraph reports one TCR beta chain. Its matching antigen is unknown. The data derive from a study of regulatory T cells in long-lasting Graves disease. Study observations and caveats: Favoring TRBV28, TRBJ1-2 and TRBJ2-5 was a feature seen in persistent disease.

Construction of the TCR beta libraries employed iRepertoire HTBI primers in conjunction with Arm-PCR of CDR3 regions. One entry per CDR3 protein, called by TCRdb with MiXCR from the multiplex PCR reads. Among 620,000 or so distinct CDR3 sequences listed, roughly 15% were seen once. The CDR3 spans 15 residues. The V segment lost 8 bases and the J segment 5 bases; nucleotides outside the gene matches: 11. Germline V gene sequence: CDR1 SNHLY, CDR2 FYNNEI. The time point: newly diagnosed GD, antithyroid drugs for less than 3 months. Isolated PBMC RNA provided the starting material for the TCR library. These data were also reused for a study on T cells in Graves' hyperthyroidism and ophthalmopathy.

J is TRBJ2-2 and V is TRBV2; 7 positions match TRBD1. The specimen was peripheral blood mononuclear cells (PBMCs), collected at new diagnosis, from a patient treated with antithyroid drugs. The TCR was taken from a woman aged 25 to 39 with Graves disease. The chain's CDR3 is CASAWTGPGTGELFF. The CDR3 nucleotides read TGTGCCAGCGCTTGGACAGGCCCGGGAACCGGGGAGCTGTTTTTT.